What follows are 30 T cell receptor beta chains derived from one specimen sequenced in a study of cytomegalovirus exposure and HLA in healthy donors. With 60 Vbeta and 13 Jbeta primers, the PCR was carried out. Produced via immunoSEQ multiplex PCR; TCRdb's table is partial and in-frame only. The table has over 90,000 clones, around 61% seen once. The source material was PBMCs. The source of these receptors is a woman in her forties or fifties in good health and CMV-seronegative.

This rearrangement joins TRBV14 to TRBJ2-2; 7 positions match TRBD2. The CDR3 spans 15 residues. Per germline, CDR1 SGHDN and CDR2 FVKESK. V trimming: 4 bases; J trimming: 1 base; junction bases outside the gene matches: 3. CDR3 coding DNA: TGTGCCAGCAGCCTTAGCGGGCTGAACACCGGGGAGCTGTTTTTT. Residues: CASSLSGLNTGELFF.

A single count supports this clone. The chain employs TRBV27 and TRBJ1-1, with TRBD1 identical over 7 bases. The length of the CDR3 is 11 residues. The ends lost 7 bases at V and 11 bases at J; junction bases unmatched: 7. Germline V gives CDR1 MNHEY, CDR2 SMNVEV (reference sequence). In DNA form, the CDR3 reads TGTGCCAGCACCTCCGGGACAGCGGCTTTCTTT. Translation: CASTSGTAAFF.

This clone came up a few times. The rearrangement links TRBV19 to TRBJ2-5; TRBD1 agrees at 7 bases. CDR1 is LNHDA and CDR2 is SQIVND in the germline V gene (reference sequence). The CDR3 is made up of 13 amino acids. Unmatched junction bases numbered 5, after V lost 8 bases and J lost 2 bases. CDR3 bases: TGTGCCAGTCAAGGGACAGCTCAAGAGACCCAGTACTTC. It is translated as CASQGTAQETQYF.

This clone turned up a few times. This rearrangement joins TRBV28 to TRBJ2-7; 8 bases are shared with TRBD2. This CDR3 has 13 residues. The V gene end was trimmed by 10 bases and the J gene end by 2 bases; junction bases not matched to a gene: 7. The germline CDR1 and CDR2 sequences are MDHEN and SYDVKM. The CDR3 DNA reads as TGTGCCACGTTAGCGGGACTCACCTACGAGCAGTACTTC. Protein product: CATLAGLTYEQYF.

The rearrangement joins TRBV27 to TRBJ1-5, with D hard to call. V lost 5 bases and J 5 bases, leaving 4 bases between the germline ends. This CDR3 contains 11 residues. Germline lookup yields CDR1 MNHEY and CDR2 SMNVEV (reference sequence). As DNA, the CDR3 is TGTGCCAGCAGTCCTGATCAGCCCCAGCATTTT. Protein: CASSPDQPQHF.

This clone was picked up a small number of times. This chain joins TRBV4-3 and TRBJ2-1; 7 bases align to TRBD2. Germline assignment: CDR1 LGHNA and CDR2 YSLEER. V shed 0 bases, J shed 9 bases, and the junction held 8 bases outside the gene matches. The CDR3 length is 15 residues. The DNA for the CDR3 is TGCGCCAGCAGCCAAGATTGGGACTACCTGCGTGAGCAGTTCTTC. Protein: CASSQDWDYLREQFF.

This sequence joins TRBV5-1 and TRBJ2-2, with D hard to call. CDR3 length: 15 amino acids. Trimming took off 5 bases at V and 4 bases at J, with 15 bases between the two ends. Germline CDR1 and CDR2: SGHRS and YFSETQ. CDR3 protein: CASRPLGSSTGELFF. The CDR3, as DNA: TGCGCCAGCAGGCCCCTAGGCTCGTCCACCGGGGAGCTGTTTTTT.

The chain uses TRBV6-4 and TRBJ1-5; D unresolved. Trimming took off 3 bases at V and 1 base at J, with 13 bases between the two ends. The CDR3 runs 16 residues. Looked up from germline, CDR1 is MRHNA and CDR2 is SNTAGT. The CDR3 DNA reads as TGTGCCAGCAGTGAGGAGGCGGGATTAAGCAATCAGCCCCAGCATTTT. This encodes CASSEEAGLSNQPQHF.

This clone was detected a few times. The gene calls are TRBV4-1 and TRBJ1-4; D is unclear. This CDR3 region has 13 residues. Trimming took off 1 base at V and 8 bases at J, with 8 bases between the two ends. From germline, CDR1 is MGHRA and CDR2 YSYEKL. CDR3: CASSQGGDEKLFF. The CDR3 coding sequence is TGCGCCAGCAGCCAAGGAGGCGACGAAAAACTGTTTTTT.

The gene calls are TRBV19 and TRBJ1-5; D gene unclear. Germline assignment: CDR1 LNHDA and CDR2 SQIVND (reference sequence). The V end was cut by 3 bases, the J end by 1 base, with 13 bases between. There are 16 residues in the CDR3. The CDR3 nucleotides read TGTGCCAGTAGTATTAGCAGTTACCCCAGCAATCAGCCCCAGCATTTT. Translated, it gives CASSISSYPSNQPQHF.

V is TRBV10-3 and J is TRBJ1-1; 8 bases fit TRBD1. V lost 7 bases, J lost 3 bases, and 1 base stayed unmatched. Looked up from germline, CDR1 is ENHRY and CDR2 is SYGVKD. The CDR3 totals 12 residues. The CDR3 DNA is TGTGCCATCAAACAGGGGGACACTGAAGCTTTCTTT. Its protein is CAIKQGDTEAFF.

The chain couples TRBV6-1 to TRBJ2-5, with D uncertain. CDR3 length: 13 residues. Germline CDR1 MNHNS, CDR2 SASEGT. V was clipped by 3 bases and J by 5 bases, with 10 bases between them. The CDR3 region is CASSELGRETQYF. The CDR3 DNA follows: TGTGCCAGCAGTGAGTTGGGCCGGGAGACCCAGTACTTC.

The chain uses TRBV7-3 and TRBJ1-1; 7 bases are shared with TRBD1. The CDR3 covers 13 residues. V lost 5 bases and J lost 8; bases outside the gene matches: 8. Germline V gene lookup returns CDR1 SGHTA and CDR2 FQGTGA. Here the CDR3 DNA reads TGTGCCAGCAGCCTAGAACCGACAGGGGAAGCTTTCTTT. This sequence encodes CASSLEPTGEAFF. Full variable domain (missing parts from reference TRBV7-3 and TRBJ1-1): GAGVSQTPSNKVTEKGKYVELRCDPISGHTALYWYRQSLGQGPEFLIYFQGTGAADDSGLPNDRFFAVRPEGSVSTLKIQRTERGDSAVYLCASSLEPTGEAFFGQGTRLTVV.

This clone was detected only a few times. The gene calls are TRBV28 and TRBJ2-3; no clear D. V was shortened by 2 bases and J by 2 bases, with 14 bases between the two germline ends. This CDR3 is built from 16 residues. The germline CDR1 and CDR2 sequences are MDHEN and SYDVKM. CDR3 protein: CASSLGAVGLTDTQYF. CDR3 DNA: TGTGCCAGCAGTTTAGGCGCGGTCGGCCTCACAGATACGCAGTATTTT.

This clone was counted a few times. The CDR3 DNA sequence: TGTGCTAGTGGTTTGGGGCAGGGGGCTTTGGAGACCCAGTACTTC. It yields the protein CASGLGQGALETQYF. This chain connects TRBV12-5 to TRBJ2-5, with 8 bases identical to TRBD1. With 1 base clipped from V and 5 bases from J, the junction kept 6 bases outside the gene matches. The CDR3 has 15 residues. CDR1 and CDR2 from the germline V gene are LGHNT and FRNRAP.

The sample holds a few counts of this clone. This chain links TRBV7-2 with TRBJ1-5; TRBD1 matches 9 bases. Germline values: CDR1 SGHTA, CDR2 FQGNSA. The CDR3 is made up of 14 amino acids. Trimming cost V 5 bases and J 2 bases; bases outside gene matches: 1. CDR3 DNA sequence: TGTGCCAGCAGCAGGACAGGGGGCAATCAGCCCCAGCATTTT. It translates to CASSRTGGNQPQHF. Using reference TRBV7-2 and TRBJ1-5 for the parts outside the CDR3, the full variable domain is GAGVSQSPSNKVTEKGKDVELRCDPISGHTALYWYRQSLGQGLEFLIYFQGNSAPDKSGLPSDRFSAERTGGSVSTLTIQRTQQEDSAVYLCASSRTGGNQPQHFGDGTRLSIL.

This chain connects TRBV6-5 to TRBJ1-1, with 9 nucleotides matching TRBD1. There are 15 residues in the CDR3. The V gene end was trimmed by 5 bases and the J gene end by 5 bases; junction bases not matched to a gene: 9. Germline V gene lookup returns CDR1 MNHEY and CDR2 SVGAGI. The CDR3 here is CASSNGQGRGTEAFF. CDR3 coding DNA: TGTGCCAGCAGTAACGGACAGGGGAGAGGGACTGAAGCTTTCTTT.

The CDR3: CASSLGAHNSGNTIYF. The CDR3, as DNA: TGTGCCAGCAGCTTAGGGGCTCATAACTCTGGAAACACCATATATTTT. V and J are TRBV7-6 and TRBJ1-3; D is ambiguous. V was trimmed by 1 base and J by 0 bases, leaving 10 bases between them. CDR1 is SGHVS, CDR2 FNYEAQ, per germline. The CDR3 contains 16 residues.

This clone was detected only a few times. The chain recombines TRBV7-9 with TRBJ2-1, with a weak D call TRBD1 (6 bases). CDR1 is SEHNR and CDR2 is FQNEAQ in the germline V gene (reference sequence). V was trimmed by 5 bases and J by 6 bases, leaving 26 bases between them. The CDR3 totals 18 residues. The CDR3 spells CASSPRGVQGTLVNEQFF. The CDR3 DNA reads TGTGCCAGCAGCCCAAGAGGGGTCCAGGGGACACTTGTCAATGAGCAGTTCTTC.

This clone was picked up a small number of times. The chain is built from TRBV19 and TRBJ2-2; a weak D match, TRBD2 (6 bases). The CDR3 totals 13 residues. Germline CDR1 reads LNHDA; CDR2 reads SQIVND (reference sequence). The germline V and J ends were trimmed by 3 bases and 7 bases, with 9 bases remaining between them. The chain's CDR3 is CASSMRGVGELFF. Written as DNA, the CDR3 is TGTGCCAGTAGTATGCGGGGAGTCGGGGAGCTGTTTTTT.

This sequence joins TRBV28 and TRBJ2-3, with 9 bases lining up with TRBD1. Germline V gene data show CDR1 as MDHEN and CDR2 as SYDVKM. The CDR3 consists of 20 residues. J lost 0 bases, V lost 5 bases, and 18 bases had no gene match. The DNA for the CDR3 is TGTGCCAGCAGTCCTGACTTCTGGGGACAGGGACTCCTTAGCACAGATACGCAGTATTTT. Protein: CASSPDFWGQGLLSTDTQYF.

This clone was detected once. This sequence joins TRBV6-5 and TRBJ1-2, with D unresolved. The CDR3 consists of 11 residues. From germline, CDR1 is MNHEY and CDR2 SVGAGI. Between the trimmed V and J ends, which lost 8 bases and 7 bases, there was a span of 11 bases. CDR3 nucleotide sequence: TGTGCCAGCTCCAGTTTTGGTGGCTACACCTTC. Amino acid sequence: CASSSFGGYTF.

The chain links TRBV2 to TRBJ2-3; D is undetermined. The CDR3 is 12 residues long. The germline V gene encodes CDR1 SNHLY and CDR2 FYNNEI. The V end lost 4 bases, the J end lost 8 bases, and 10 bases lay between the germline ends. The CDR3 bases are TGTGCCAGCAGTGGTGGTGGCGGTACGCAGTATTTT. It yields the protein CASSGGGGTQYF.

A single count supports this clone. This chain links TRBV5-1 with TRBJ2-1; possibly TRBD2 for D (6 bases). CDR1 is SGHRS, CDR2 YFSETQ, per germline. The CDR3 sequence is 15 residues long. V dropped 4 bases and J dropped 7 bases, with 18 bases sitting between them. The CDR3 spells CASSGPSAGINEQFF. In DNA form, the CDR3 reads TGCGCCAGCAGCGGACCTAGCGCCGGCATTAATGAGCAGTTCTTC.

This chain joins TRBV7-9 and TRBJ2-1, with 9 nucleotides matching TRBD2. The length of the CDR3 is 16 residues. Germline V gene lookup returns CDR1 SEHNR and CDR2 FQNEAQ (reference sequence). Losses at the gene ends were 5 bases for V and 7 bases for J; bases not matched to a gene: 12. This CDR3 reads CASSPVSAGGLNEQFF. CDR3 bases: TGTGCCAGCAGCCCCGTTTCAGCGGGGGGTCTAAATGAGCAGTTCTTC.

Here the CDR3 DNA reads TGTGCCAGCAGCTCCGGGGTGGGTGGATACGCTGAAGCTTTCTTT. Translated, it gives CASSSGVGGYAEAFF. The chain uses TRBV7-9 and TRBJ1-1; D is undetermined. The CDR3 is made up of 15 amino acids. Trimming removed 4 bases at V and 6 bases at J, with 18 bases between. Germline V lookup: CDR1 SEHNR, CDR2 FQNEAQ (reference sequence).

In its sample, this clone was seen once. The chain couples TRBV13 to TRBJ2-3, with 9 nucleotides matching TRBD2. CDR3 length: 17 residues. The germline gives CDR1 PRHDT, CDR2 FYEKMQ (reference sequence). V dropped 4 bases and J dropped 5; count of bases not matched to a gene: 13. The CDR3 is CASSSAIPGLARDTQYF. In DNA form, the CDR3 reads TGTGCCAGCAGCTCGGCCATACCGGGACTAGCTCGAGATACGCAGTATTTT.

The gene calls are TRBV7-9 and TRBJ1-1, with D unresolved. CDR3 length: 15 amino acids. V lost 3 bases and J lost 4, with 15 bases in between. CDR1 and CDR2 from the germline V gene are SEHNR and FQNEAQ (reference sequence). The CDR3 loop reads CASSFADTAGTEAFF. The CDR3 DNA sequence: TGTGCCAGCAGCTTTGCTGACACCGCCGGCACTGAAGCTTTCTTT.

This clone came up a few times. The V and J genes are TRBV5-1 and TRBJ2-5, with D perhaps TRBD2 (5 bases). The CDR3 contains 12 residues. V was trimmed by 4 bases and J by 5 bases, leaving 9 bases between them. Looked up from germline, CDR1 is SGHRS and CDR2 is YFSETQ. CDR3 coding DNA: TGCGCCAGCAGCCCCGGGGAGGAGACCCAGTACTTC. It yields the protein CASSPGEETQYF.

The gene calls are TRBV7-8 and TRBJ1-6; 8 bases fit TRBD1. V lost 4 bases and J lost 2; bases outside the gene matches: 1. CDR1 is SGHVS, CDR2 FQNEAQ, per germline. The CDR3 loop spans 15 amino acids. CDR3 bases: TGTGCCAGCAGCTCACAGGGGGCCTATAATTCACCCCTCCACTTT. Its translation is CASSSQGAYNSPLHF.